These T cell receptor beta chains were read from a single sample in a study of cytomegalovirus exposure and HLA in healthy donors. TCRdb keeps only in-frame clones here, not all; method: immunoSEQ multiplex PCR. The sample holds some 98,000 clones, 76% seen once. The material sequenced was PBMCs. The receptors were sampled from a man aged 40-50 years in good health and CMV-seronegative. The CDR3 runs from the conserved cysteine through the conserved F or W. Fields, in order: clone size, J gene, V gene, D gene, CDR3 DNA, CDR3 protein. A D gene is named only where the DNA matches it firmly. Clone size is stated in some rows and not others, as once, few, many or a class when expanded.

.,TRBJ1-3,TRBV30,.,TGTGCCTGGAGTGTAAGCCAGACACCTTCTGGAAACACCATATATTTT,CAWSVSQTPSGNTIYF
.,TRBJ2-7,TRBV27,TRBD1,TGTGCCAGCAGACCCGGGACAGGGATTGTGGAGCAGTACTTC,CASRPGTGIVEQYF
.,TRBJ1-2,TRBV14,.,TGTGCCAGCAGCCACCTGGCGGGGGCTGGTGGCTACACCTTC,CASSHLAGAGGYTF
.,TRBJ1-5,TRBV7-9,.,TGTGCCAGTTCCGATGGGGGGAGCAATCAGCCCCAGCATTTT,CASSDGGSNQPQHF
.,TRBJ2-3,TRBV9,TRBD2,TGTGCCAGCAGCCCCCAGGATAGCGGGCTTGATACGCAGTATTTT,CASSPQDSGLDTQYF
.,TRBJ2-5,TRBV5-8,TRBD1,TGTGCCAGCAGCTTGAGGTTAGGGGGCCTCCAAGAGACCCAGTACTTC,CASSLRLGGLQETQYF
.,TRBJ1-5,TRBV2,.,TGTGCCAGCAGTGACAGGGGTCCAAATCAGCCCCAGCATTTT,CASSDRGPNQPQHF
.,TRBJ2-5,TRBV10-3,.,TGTGCCATCAGTGAGTTCGGACAGCGGCAAGAGACCCAGTACTTC,CAISEFGQRQETQYF
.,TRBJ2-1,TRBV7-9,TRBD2,TGTGCCAGCAGCCCCCGAGAACTAGCGGGGCGCAATGAGCAGTTCTTC,CASSPRELAGRNEQFF
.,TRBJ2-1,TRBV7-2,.,TGTGCCAGCAGCGCAGGATCTAGCCGATATTACAATGAGCAGTTCTTC,CASSAGSSRYYNEQFF
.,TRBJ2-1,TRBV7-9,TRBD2,TGTGCCAGCAGCTTGGGACTAGCGGGGGGCCCCGATACCTACAATGAGCAGTTCTTC,CASSLGLAGGPDTYNEQFF
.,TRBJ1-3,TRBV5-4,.,TGTGCCAGCAGCCCGGCAGGCTCTGGAAACACCATATATTTT,CASSPAGSGNTIYF
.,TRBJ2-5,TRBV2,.,TGTGCCAGCAGTGAAGCCAACAGGCTTGAGACCCAGTACTTC,CASSEANRLETQYF
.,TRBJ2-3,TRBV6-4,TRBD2,TGTGCCAGCAGTGACGCGGGGGGCACAGATACGCAGTATTTT,CASSDAGGTDTQYF
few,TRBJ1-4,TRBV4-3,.,TGCGCCAGCAGCCCAACCGACTATGCCTCAACTAATGAAAAACTGTTTTTT,CASSPTDYASTNEKLFF
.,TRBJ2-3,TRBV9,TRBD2,TGTGCCAGCAGCGTAGGGCTAGCGGGAGTTGCTGATACGCAGTATTTT,CASSVGLAGVADTQYF
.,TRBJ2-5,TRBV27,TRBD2,TGTGCCAGCAGTTTAACGCGGGAGGTAGAGACCCAGTACTTC,CASSLTREVETQYF
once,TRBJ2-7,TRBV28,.,TGTGCCAGCATTCAGCAGGGCTCCCTCTACGAGCAGTACTTC,CASIQQGSLYEQYF
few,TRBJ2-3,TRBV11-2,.,TGTGCCAGCAGCTTTTCCAGATCCACAGATACGCAGTATTTT,CASSFSRSTDTQYF
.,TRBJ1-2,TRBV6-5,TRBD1,TGTGCCAGCAGTTCCAACAGGGGGCTGGGGTATGGCTACACCTTC,CASSSNRGLGYGYTF
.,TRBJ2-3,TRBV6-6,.,TGTGCCAGCTCTTATTTCGGGGGATCAGATACGCAGTATTTT,CASSYFGGSDTQYF
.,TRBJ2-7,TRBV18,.,TGTGCCAGCTCACGAGGGGGGGGAACCCTTTCCTACGAGCAGTACTTC,CASSRGGGTLSYEQYF
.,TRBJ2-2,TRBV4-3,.,TGCGCCAGCAGCCAAGGCAGGGGCCAGGACACCGGGGAGCTGTTTTTT,CASSQGRGQDTGELFF
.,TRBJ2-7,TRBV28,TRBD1,TGTGCCAGCAGCTCCCCCCGGACAGGGGGCACGACTTACGAGCAGTACTTC,CASSSPRTGGTTYEQYF
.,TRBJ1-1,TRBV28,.,TGTGCCAGCAGTTTTCACAGGGATTCTATACCGATTGCCCCTTGGGCTTTCTTT,CASSFHRDSIPIAPWAFF
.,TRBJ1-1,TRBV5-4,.,TGTGCCAGCAGCTCTTCCAGGGTGGGAACTGAAGCTTTCTTT,CASSSSRVGTEAFF
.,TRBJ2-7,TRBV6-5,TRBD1,TGTGCCAGCAGTTCGACAGGGACCAGCTCCTACGAGCAGTACTTC,CASSSTGTSSYEQYF
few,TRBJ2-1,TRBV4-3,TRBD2,TGCGCCAGCAGCCAAGACGACCCCAGCGGGGTAAACAATGAGCAGTTCTTC,CASSQDDPSGVNNEQFF
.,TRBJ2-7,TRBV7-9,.,TGTGCCAGCAGCTTAGCTCGGGGAAATTACGAGCAGTACTTC,CASSLARGNYEQYF
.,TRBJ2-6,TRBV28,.,TGTGCCAGCAGTTCCGGGATCTCTGGGGCCAACGTCCTGACTTTC,CASSSGISGANVLTF
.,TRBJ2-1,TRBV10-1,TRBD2,TGCGCCAGCAGTGGCCCCCCCACTAGCGGGAGTGCGTACAATGAGCAGTTCTTC,CASSGPPTSGSAYNEQFF
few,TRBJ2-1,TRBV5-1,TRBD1,TGCGCCAGCAACCAGGACAGGGTGTACGATGAGCAGTTCTTC,CASNQDRVYDEQFF
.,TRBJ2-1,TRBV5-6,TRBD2,TGTGCCAGCAGCTTTAGCGGGAGTTTGGGCAATGAGCAGTTCTTC,CASSFSGSLGNEQFF
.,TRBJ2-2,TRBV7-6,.,TGTGCCAGCAGCCAGGGTTCCGGGGAGCTGTTTTTT,CASSQGSGELFF
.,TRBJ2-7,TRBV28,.,TGTGCCAGCAGTTCCGGGACTCTTCCCTACGAGCAGTACTTC,CASSSGTLPYEQYF
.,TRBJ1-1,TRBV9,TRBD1,TGTGCCAGCAGCGTAGGGACAGGACTTTTGAACACCGAAGCTTTCTTT,CASSVGTGLLNTEAFF
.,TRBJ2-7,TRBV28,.,TGTGCCAGCAGACCCATGGGGAGGGGGTTGTACGAGCAGTACTTC,CASRPMGRGLYEQYF
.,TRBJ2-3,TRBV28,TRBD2,TGTGCCAGCAGCGTCCTAGCGGGGGGGCCTTTCACAGATACGCAGTATTTT,CASSVLAGGPFTDTQYF
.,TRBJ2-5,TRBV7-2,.,TGTGCCAGCAGCCTTTCGGGGTTTCGGGAGACCCAGTACTTC,CASSLSGFRETQYF
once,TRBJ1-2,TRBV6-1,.,TGTGCCAGCAAGGGCGGGGGGGAACCCAGGGGCTACACCTTC,CASKGGGEPRGYTF
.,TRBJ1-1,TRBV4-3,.,TGCGCCAGCAGCCAGGGAGGGGCAGGAATGAACACTGAAGCTTTCTTT,CASSQGGAGMNTEAFF
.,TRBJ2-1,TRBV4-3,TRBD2,TGCGCCAGCAGCCATTTAGCGGGGGATTCCAATGAGCAGTTCTTC,CASSHLAGDSNEQFF
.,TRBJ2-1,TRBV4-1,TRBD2,TGCGCCTCAGGGTGGGGGGGTGATGAGCAGTTCTTC,CASGWGGDEQFF
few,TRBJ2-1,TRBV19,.,TGTGCCAGTAACCCTTTAGACAGTTTCAATGAGCAGTTCTTC,CASNPLDSFNEQFF
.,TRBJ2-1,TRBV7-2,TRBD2,TGTGCCAGCAGCCCAATGGGGCGGGGGGGCCTCAATGAGCAGTTCTTC,CASSPMGRGGLNEQFF
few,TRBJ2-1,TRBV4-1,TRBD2,TGCGCCAGCAGCCAATGGACTAGCGGGACTTACAATGAGCAGTTCTTC,CASSQWTSGTYNEQFF